The 7 T cell receptor beta chains below come from one sample, sequenced in a study of OX40 agonist ivuxolimab in advanced cancers. Sequenced by immunoSEQ multiplex PCR; TCRdb stores in-frame clones only, minus some. The table records tens of thousands of clones, about 86% of them present only once. The sample in question was CD4+ or CD8+ T cells sorted from blood, obtained in a trial of the OX40 agonist ivuxolimab. The receptors here all came from an adult with an advanced solid tumor such as melanoma, head and neck, liver or kidney cancer.

The chain has TRBV11-2 and TRBJ2-1; TRBD2 matches 14 bases. Per germline, CDR1 SGHAT and CDR2 FQNNGV. V dropped 5 bases and J dropped 7; count of bases not matched to a gene: 4. The CDR3 covers 15 residues. The chain's CDR3 is CASSTTSGGGNEQFF. The CDR3 DNA sequence: TGTGCCAGCAGCACGACTAGCGGGGGGGGGAATGAGCAGTTCTTC.

The gene calls are TRBV7-9 and TRBJ2-7, with a possible D match to TRBD2 (5 bases). The CDR3 loop spans 14 amino acids. The germline gives CDR1 SEHNR, CDR2 FQNEAQ (reference sequence). Trimming pared 4 bases from V and 5 bases from J, leaving 15 bases between. As DNA, the CDR3 is TGTGCCAGCAGCTCGACCACCGGGGTGGACGAGCAGTACTTC. Residues: CASSSTTGVDEQYF.

The rearrangement links TRBV11-3 to TRBJ2-1; TRBD1 matches at 11 bases. Germline V gene lookup returns CDR1 SGHNT and CDR2 YENEEA. This CDR3 is 15 amino acids long. After removal of 5 bases from V and 8 bases from J, the junction contained 8 bases not matched to a gene. For the CDR3, the DNA is TGTGCCAGCAGCCGCCGGACAGGGGGCGAGGATGAGCAGTTCTTC. Translation gives CASSRRTGGEDEQFF.

The chain has TRBV19 and TRBJ2-3; 8 bases fit TRBD2. CDR1 LNHDA and CDR2 SQIVND come from the germline V gene (reference sequence). V lost 1 base to trimming and J lost 1 base; unmatched junction nucleotides: 4. The CDR3 sequence is 16 residues long. CDR3 in DNA: TGTGCCAGTAGTATAGGAGCGGGGGCCGGCACAGATACGCAGTATTTT. It encodes CASSIGAGAGTDTQYF.

In this sample, this clone turned up a few times. The CDR3 protein is CASSLGGGNGYTF. The CDR3 DNA follows: TGTGCCAGCAGTTTGGGGGGTGGGAACGGCTACACCTTC. V usage is TRBV28 and J usage is TRBJ1-2; the D gene is possibly TRBD1 (5 bases). The CDR3 is made up of 13 amino acids. The V and J ends lost 3 bases and 8 bases respectively, with 13 bases between them. Germline values: CDR1 MDHEN, CDR2 SYDVKM.

This clone came up once. The V gene is TRBV5-1, the J gene TRBJ1-2; D is ambiguous. Germline V gives CDR1 SGHRS, CDR2 YFSETQ. The ends were cut back, 4 bases at V and 1 base at J, with 11 bases in the middle. The CDR3 is made up of 14 amino acids. The CDR3 loop is CASSPRSVNYGYTF. The CDR3 coding sequence is TGCGCCAGCAGCCCCCGGTCGGTTAACTATGGCTACACCTTC.

The CDR3, as DNA: TGTGCCAGCAGCCAAGGGACTAGCGGGGGAACAGATACGCAGTATTTT. Its protein is CASSQGTSGGTDTQYF. This chain links TRBV4-2 with TRBJ2-3, with 13 bases identical to TRBD2. V lost 1 base and J lost 3; bases outside the gene matches: 1. The germline CDR1 and CDR2 sequences are LGHNA and YNFKEQ. The CDR3 is made up of 16 amino acids.